The clone carrying this T cell receptor beta chain is labeled as medium-sized (0.01 to 0.1%). Method: immunoSEQ multiplex PCR; TCRdb's copy keeps in-frame clones and lacks some. Of approximately 6,300 clones detected, roughly 50% appear once; the ten largest clones hold roughly 44%. The data are from a study of sequential checkpoint blockade in melanoma. Whole-study context: Patients were randomized 1:1 to nivolumab-then-ipilimumab or ipilimumab-then-nivolumab first-line. Each arm's sequence ended with maintenance nivolumab.

Treatment reported: randomized to nivolumab then ipilimumab (arm A) or the reverse (arm B). Patients had received no earlier DNA-damaging chemotherapy. Live CD3+CD8+ CD19− CD56− cells were sorted from PBMCs. The germline V gene encodes CDR1 SEHNR and CDR2 FQNEAQ (reference sequence). The CDR3 has 13 residues. The ends were cut back, 1 base at V and 6 bases at J, with 9 bases in the middle. The source of this sequence is a human donor with melanoma. This sequence joins TRBV7-9 and TRBJ1-2; a weak D match, TRBD1 (5 bases). The sequencing here drew on CD8+ T cells sorted from blood (inferred from file names), taken from a patient given nivolumab and ipilimumab in sequence. CDR3 residues: CASSLGGTDGYTF. In DNA, the CDR3 is TGTGCCAGCAGCTTAGGGGGCACGGATGGCTACACCTTC.